Listed below are T cell receptor beta chains from one sample, sequenced in a study of T-cell reconstitution after alpha-beta-depleted transplantation in children. MiXCR, run by TCRdb on the PCR reads, gives a single entry per CDR3 protein. Seen here are roughly 160,000 distinct CDR3 sequences, 8.5% to 14% observed once, and the top ten hold about 13%. The sample in question was PBMCs, obtained before TCRalphabeta/CD19-depleted stem cell transplant. The receptors derive from a boy younger than 10 with acute myeloid leukemia, due to receive a stem cell transplant. Both conserved end residues are trimmed from each CDR3.

cdr3_aa | j_call | v_call
ASSTSSGEQETQY | TRBJ2-5 | TRBV12-3/TRBV12-4
ASSLGRVANVEKLF | TRBJ1-4 | TRBV5-1
ATSPKGGGGYLYEQY | TRBJ2-7 | TRBV15
SAREHGMNNSPLH | TRBJ1-6 | TRBV20-1
ASRDVRETQY | TRBJ2-5 | TRBV2
ASSGTGNPYEQY | TRBJ2-7 | TRBV5-1
ASGPTGSTEAF | TRBJ1-1 | TRBV12-5
ASSVDSGRSTDTQY | TRBJ2-3 | TRBV2
ASSQDQDSLREQY | TRBJ2-7 | TRBV3-1
AISARQGQETQY | TRBJ2-5 | TRBV10-3
SVKWGELRTDTQY | TRBJ2-3 | TRBV29-1